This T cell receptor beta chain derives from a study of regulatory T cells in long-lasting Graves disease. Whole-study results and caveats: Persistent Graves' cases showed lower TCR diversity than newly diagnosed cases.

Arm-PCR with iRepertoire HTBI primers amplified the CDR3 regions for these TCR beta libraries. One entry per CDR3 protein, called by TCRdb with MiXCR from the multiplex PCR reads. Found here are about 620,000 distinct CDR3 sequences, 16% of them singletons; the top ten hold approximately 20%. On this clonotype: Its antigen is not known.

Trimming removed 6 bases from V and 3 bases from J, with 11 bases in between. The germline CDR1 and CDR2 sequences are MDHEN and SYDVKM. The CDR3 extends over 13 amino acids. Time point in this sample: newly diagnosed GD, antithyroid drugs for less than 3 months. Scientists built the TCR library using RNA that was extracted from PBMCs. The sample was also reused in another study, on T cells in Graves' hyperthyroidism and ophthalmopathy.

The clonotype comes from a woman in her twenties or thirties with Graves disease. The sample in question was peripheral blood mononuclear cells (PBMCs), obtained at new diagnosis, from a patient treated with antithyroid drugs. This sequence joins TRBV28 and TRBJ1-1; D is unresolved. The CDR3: CASREGYDTEAFF. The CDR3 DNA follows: TGTGCCAGCAGGGAGGGTTACGACACTGAAGCTTTCTTT. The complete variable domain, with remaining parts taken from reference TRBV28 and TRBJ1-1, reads DVKVTQSSRYLVKRTGEKVFLECVQDMDHENMFWYRQDPGLGLRLIYFSYDVKMKEKGDIPEGYSVSREKKERFSLILESASTNQTSMYLCASREGYDTEAFFGQGTRLTVV.